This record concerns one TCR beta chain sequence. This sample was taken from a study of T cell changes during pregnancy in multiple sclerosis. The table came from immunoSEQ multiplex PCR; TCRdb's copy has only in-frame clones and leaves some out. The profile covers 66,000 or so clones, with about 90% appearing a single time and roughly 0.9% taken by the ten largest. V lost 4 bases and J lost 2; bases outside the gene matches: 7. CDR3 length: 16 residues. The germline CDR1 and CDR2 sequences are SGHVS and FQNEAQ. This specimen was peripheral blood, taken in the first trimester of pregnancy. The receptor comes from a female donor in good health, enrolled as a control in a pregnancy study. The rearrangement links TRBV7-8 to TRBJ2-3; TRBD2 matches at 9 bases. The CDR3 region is CASSSIAGALTDTQYF. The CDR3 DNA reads TGTGCCAGCAGCTCAATAGCGGGGGCCCTCACAGATACGCAGTATTTT.